This TCR beta chain comes out of a study of cytomegalovirus exposure and HLA in healthy donors. Study-wide context: HLA-typed donors were the source of about 85 million unique TCRs held in an early data release.

Study results and caveats: Donor immune exposure was known only as CMV serostatus. Associated with cytomegalovirus, according to the listing, were some 180 TCR beta chains. Most TCR sequences were seen very rarely across donors, but some public TCRs occurred in many.

The CDR3 runs 14 residues. Germline V lookup: CDR1 SEHNR, CDR2 FQNEAQ (reference sequence). Trimming took off 3 bases at V and 2 bases at J, with 11 bases between the two ends. 13 Jbeta primers and 60 Vbeta primers were used for the PCR. Using immunoSEQ multiplex PCR, the repertoire was profiled, and TCRdb retains in-frame clones only, with some absent. The sample has about 98,000 clones; roughly 82% are singletons. This clone has only a few counts. The antigen is undetermined. The TCR was taken from a human donor in good health. Specimen: PBMCs. The chain carries TRBV7-9 and TRBJ2-7, with D perhaps matching TRBD1 (5 bases). CDR3 region: CASSFSGPPYEQYF. DNA of the CDR3: TGTGCCAGCAGCTTTTCAGGGCCACCCTACGAGCAGTACTTC.